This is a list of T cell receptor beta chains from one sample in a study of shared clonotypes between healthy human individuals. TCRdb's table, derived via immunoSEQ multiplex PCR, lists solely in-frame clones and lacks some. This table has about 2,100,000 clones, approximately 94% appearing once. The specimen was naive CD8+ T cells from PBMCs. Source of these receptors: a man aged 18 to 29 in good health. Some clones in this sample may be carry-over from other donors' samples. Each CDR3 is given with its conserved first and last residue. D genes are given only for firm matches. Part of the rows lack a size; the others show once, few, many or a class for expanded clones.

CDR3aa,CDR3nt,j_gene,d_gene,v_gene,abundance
CASGLTTGKDTEAFF,TGTGCTAGTGGTCTAACGACAGGGAAGGACACTGAAGCTTTCTTT,TRBJ1-1,TRBD1,TRBV12-5,once
CASSVSRLGQRKTQYF,TGTGCCAGCAGCGTTTCACGTCTGGGGCAGAGGAAGACCCAGTACTTC,TRBJ2-5,NA,TRBV9,NA
CASSLALDEQYF,TGTGCCAGCAGCTTAGCATTGGACGAGCAGTACTTC,TRBJ2-7,NA,TRBV7-8,NA
CASSFSRGDTGEQFF,TGTGCCAGCAGCTTCTCCCGAGGTGATACGGGAGAACAGTTCTTC,TRBJ2-1,NA,TRBV7-6,NA
CASSFLSGNTEAFF,TGTGCCAGCAGTTTCCTTTCAGGGAACACTGAAGCTTTCTTT,TRBJ1-1,NA,TRBV27,NA
CAISDRAGEAFF,TGTGCCATCAGTGACAGGGCAGGGGAAGCTTTCTTT,TRBJ1-1,NA,TRBV10-3,NA
CASSQGLAGGLSYNEQFF,TGTGCCAGCAGCCAGGGACTAGCGGGAGGGCTCTCCTACAATGAGCAGTTCTTC,TRBJ2-1,TRBD2,TRBV4-2,NA
CASSSMTGTMEKLFF,TGTGCCAGCAGCTCTATGACCGGGACAATGGAAAAACTGTTTTTT,TRBJ1-4,NA,TRBV7-9,NA
CASSVAGGQFDEQFF,TGTGCCAGCAGCGTAGCCGGGGGGCAGTTCGATGAGCAGTTCTTC,TRBJ2-1,NA,TRBV9,NA
CASSVGRSNQPQHF,TGTGCCAGCAGCGTCGGCCGAAGCAATCAGCCCCAGCATTTT,TRBJ1-5,NA,TRBV9,NA
CASSVGTGSSYEQYF,TGTGCCAGTAGTGTAGGGACGGGGAGCTCCTACGAGCAGTACTTC,TRBJ2-7,NA,TRBV19,NA
CASSTRGDEQYF,TGTGCCAGCAGCACGAGGGGCGACGAGCAGTACTTC,TRBJ2-7,NA,TRBV5-4,NA
CASSFGLAGRDEQFF,TGTGCCAGCAGCTTTGGGTTAGCGGGAAGGGATGAGCAGTTCTTC,TRBJ2-1,TRBD2,TRBV7-9,NA
CASSLGTSDHSSTDTQYF,TGTGCCAGCAGCCTAGGGACTAGCGACCATTCTAGCACAGATACGCAGTATTTT,TRBJ2-3,TRBD2,TRBV7-8,NA
CASSHPSPTDTQYF,TGCGCCAGCAGCCACCCCAGCCCCACAGATACGCAGTATTTT,TRBJ2-3,NA,TRBV4-1,NA
CASSRVDSLNTEAFF,TGTGCCAGCAGCCGGGTAGACTCTCTGAACACTGAAGCTTTCTTT,TRBJ1-1,NA,TRBV14,NA
CASRGFGANVLTF,TGTGCCAGCAGGGGCTTTGGGGCCAACGTCCTGACTTTC,TRBJ2-6,NA,TRBV9,NA
CASSYPGLATSDEQFF,TGTGCCAGCAGCTACCCAGGTCTAGCGACATCAGATGAGCAGTTCTTC,TRBJ2-1,NA,TRBV7-9,NA
CASATRQGGGDRETQYF,TGTGCCAGCGCGACTCGCCAGGGGGGAGGGGATCGAGAGACCCAGTACTTC,TRBJ2-5,NA,TRBV28,once